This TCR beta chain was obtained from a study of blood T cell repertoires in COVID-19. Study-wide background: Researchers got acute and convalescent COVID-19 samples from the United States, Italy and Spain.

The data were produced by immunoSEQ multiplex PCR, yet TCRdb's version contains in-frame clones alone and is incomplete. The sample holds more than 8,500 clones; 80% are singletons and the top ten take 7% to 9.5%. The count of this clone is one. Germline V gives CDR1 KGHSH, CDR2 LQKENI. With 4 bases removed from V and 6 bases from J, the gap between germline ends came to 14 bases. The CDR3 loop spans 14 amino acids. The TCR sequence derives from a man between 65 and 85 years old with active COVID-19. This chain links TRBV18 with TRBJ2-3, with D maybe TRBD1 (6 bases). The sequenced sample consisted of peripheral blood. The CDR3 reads CASSRGTPGDTQYF. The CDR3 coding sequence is TGTGCCAGCTCACGGGGGACACCCGGCGATACGCAGTATTTT.